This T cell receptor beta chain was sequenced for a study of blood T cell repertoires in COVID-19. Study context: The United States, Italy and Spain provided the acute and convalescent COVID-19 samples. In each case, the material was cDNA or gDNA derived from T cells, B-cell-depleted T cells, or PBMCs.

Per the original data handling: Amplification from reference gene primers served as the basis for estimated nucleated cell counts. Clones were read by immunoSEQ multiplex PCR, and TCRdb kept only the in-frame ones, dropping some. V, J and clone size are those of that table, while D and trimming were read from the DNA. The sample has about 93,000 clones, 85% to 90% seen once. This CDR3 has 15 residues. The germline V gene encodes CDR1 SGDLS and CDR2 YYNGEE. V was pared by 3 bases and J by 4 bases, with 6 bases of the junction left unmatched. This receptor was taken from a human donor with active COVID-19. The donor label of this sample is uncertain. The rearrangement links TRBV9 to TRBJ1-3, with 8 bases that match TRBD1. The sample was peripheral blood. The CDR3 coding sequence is TGTGCCAGCAGCGCCGGACAGGGAACGGGAAACACCATATATTTT. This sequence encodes CASSAGQGTGNTIYF.